These 11 T cell receptor beta chains originate from one sample sequenced in a study of PD-1 blockade in mismatch repair-deficient tumors. Profiled with immunoSEQ multiplex PCR; TCRdb holds only in-frame clones, not every one. The sample comprises some 19,000 clones, around 79% of which are singletons, and 1.2% to 1.5% rests with the top ten. This sample comprised PBMCs, obtained 52 weeks after starting pembrolizumab. The receptors were gathered from an adult with mismatch repair-deficient cancer.

A few counts support this clone. The V gene is TRBV25-1, the J gene TRBJ2-7; D is ambiguous. Germline-derived CDR1 and CDR2 are MGHDK and SYGVNS. CDR3 length: 13 residues. V was shortened by 7 bases and J by 5 bases, with 15 bases between the two germline ends. The CDR3 spells CASTRHNSNEQYF. CDR3 bases: TGTGCCAGCACCCGACACAATAGTAACGAGCAGTACTTC.

V gene TRBV7-6 combines with J gene TRBJ2-3; D gene uncertain. The CDR3 covers 13 residues. Trimming took 2 bases from V and 4 from J, leaving 7 bases between them. Germline V lookup: CDR1 SGHVS, CDR2 FNYEAQ. CDR3: CASSLLPADTQYF. DNA for the CDR3: TGTGCCAGCAGCTTACTTCCAGCAGATACGCAGTATTTT. Supplemented by reference TRBV7-6 and TRBJ2-3, the full variable domain reads GAGVSQSPRYKVTKRGQDVALRCDPISGHVSLYWYRQALGQGPEFLTYFNYEAQQDKSGLPNDRFSAERPEGSISTLTIQRTEQRDSAMYRCASSLLPADTQYFGPGTRLTVL.

This clone was detected a few times. The rearrangement links TRBV7-9 to TRBJ2-2, with a weak D call TRBD2 (5 bases). The V gene lost 6 bases and the J gene lost 0 bases, with 8 bases spanning the gap. Germline V lookup: CDR1 SEHNR, CDR2 FQNEAQ (reference sequence). The CDR3 extends over 14 amino acids. The DNA for the CDR3 is TGTGCCAGCAGGAGGGCAGCGAACACCGGGGAGCTGTTTTTT. The encoded protein is CASRRAANTGELFF.

This clone was counted only a few times. The chain links TRBV6-1 to TRBJ2-7, with TRBD1 identical over 7 bases. The ends lost 6 bases at V and 3 bases at J; junction bases unmatched: 5. The CDR3 loop spans 13 amino acids. The germline V gene has CDR1 MNHNS and CDR2 SASEGT. CDR3 DNA: TGTGCCAGCAGGGGGGACAGAATCTACGAGCAGTACTTC. This encodes CASRGDRIYEQYF.

This clone was found a few times. The gene calls are TRBV2 and TRBJ2-7; 14 bases fit TRBD2. The germline V gene has CDR1 SNHLY and CDR2 FYNNEI. V gave up 6 bases and J gave up 9 bases; unmatched junction bases: 10. The CDR3 runs to 15 residues. The CDR3 nucleotides are TGTGCCAGCAGCAGGACTAGCGGGAGGTCCCTTGGGCAGTACTTC. Its protein product is CASSRTSGRSLGQYF.

The V gene is TRBV27, the J gene TRBJ2-7; D is possibly TRBD2 (6 bases). CDR3 length: 14 amino acids. V lost 2 bases to trimming and J lost 4 bases, with 12 bases between them. Germline assignment: CDR1 MNHEY and CDR2 SMNVEV (reference sequence). The CDR3 loop is CASSLVAGRYEQYF. The CDR3 nucleotides read TGTGCCAGCAGTTTAGTGGCGGGGAGGTACGAGCAGTACTTC.

This chain connects TRBV6-5 to TRBJ2-1, with a weak D call TRBD1 (5 bases). This CDR3 has 16 amino acids. Germline CDR1 reads MNHEY; CDR2 reads SVGAGI. Trimming cost V 0 bases and J 0 bases, with 9 bases left between them. The CDR3 is CASSYSQGISYNEQFF. Here the CDR3 DNA reads TGTGCCAGCAGTTACTCGCAGGGTATCTCCTACAATGAGCAGTTCTTC.

This chain joins TRBV7-2 and TRBJ2-1; TRBD2 aligns across 14 bases. Germline loops: CDR1 SGHTA, CDR2 FQGNSA. V lost 1 base to trimming and J lost 5 bases; unmatched junction nucleotides: 4. The CDR3 has 17 amino acids. CDR3 sequence: CASSLGGLAGGDNEQFF. In nucleotides, the CDR3 is TGTGCCAGCAGCTTAGGAGGACTAGCGGGAGGAGACAATGAGCAGTTCTTC.

The V call is TRBV9, the J call TRBJ1-3; D gene ambiguous. V shed 0 bases and J shed 4 bases, with 11 bases lying between them. Germline lookup yields CDR1 SGDLS and CDR2 YYNGEE. CDR3 size: 15 residues. The CDR3, as DNA: TGTGCCAGCAGCGTAGGAGGGCGGAAGGGAAACACCATATATTTT. As protein: CASSVGGRKGNTIYF.

The CDR3 region is CAVEGRSGELFF. The CDR3, as DNA: TGTGCCGTCGAGGGGAGGAGCGGGGAGCTGTTTTTT. V and J are TRBV15 and TRBJ2-2; possibly TRBD2 for D (6 bases). Germline assignment: CDR1 LNHNV and CDR2 YYDKDF (reference sequence). V gave up 11 bases and J gave up 7 bases, with 14 bases separating them. The CDR3 contains 12 residues.

The V call is TRBV5-1, the J call TRBJ1-6; the match to TRBD1 covers 7 bases. CDR1 and CDR2 from the germline V gene are SGHRS and YFSETQ. The CDR3 extends over 14 amino acids. The junction had 8 bases not matched to a gene; V was cut back by 4 bases and J by 10 bases. This CDR3 reads CASSPRQGNSPLHF. The CDR3 nucleotides are TGCGCCAGCAGCCCCCGACAGGGAAACTCACCCCTCCACTTT.